The T cell receptor (beta chain) under discussion was sequenced for a study of T cells in Graves' hyperthyroidism and ophthalmopathy. General study findings and limits: Within blood appeared most thyroid clonotypes that had expanded above 0.001.

A remark on this clonotype: What it binds is unknown.

The V gene lost 4 bases and the J gene lost 4 bases, with 15 bases spanning the gap. Germline CDR1 reads SGHKS; CDR2 reads YYEKEE (reference sequence). This CDR3 is 14 amino acids long. RNA transcripts served as the template for amplifying TCR beta CDR3 regions. The HTBI primer set served for first-round RT-PCR of the TCR CDR3. TCRdb called the multiplex PCR reads again in MiXCR, with one record for every CDR3 protein. The profile shows under 400,000 distinct CDR3 sequences, roughly 15% of them singletons. Sequenced material: blood. This receptor was obtained from an older woman with Graves' ophthalmopathy. The rearrangement links TRBV5-5 to TRBJ2-7; D tentatively reads TRBD1 or TRBD2 (5 bases each). CDR3 in amino acids: CASSPAGRAYEQYF. The CDR3 DNA reads as TGTGCCAGCAGCCCCGCGGGCAGGGCATACGAGCAGTACTTC.